Below, 18 T cell receptor beta chains from the same sample are listed, as sequenced in a study of T cell responses to AZD1222 COVID-19 vaccine. The repertoire was sequenced with immunoSEQ multiplex PCR; TCRdb's copy has only in-frame clones and lacks some. Among roughly 97,000 clones listed, about 88% were seen once. Source: peripheral blood, taken on day 0 of AZD1222 vaccination. These TCRs come from an adult in good health.

The table lists this clone with a few counts. The rearrangement uses TRBV4-1 and TRBJ2-3; TRBD2 aligns across 8 bases. Germline V gives CDR1 MGHRA, CDR2 YSYEKL. CDR3 length: 15 amino acids. With V trimmed by 4 bases and J by 5 bases, 8 bases remained unmatched. This CDR3 reads CASSPSGGPGDTQYF. In nucleotides, the CDR3 is TGCGCCAGCAGCCCGTCGGGGGGGCCTGGAGATACGCAGTATTTT.

The V and J genes are TRBV9 and TRBJ2-7, with 15 nucleotides matching TRBD2. The CDR3 covers 17 residues. The ends lost 4 bases at V and 2 bases at J; junction bases unmatched: 7. The germline gives CDR1 SGDLS, CDR2 YYNGEE. The CDR3 DNA sequence: TGTGCCAGCAGCCCGGGACTAGCGGGGGGCCTAACCTACGAGCAGTACTTC. Amino acid sequence: CASSPGLAGGLTYEQYF. The whole variable domain, filled in from reference TRBV9 and TRBJ2-7, reads DSGVTQTPKHLITATGQRVTLRCSPRSGDLSVYWYQQSLDQGLQFLIQYYNGEERAKGNILERFSAQQFPDLHSELNLSSLELGDSALYFCASSPGLAGGLTYEQYFGPGTRLTVT.

A remark on this clone: At one end, the junction sequence differs from germline, possibly due to a read error. The rearrangement joins TRBV6-6 to TRBJ2-2, with 8 bases that match TRBD1. CDR1 and CDR2 (germline): MNHNY, SVGAGI (reference sequence). The CDR3 contains 16 residues. CDR3 in amino acids: CASSYRGTGLTEELFF. CDR3 coding DNA: TGTGCCAGCAGTTACCGCGGGACAGGATTAACCGAGGAGCTGTTTTTT.

The CDR3 reads CASSPGQGKNQPQHF. CDR3 DNA sequence: TGTGCCAGCTCGCCTGGACAGGGGAAAAATCAGCCCCAGCATTTT. The chain employs TRBV2 and TRBJ1-5; 9 bases map to TRBD1. V was clipped by 8 bases and J by 4 bases; unmatched bases: 9. CDR1 and CDR2 from the germline V gene are SNHLY and FYNNEI. The CDR3 has 15 residues.

The V gene is TRBV27, the J gene TRBJ1-2; D possibly corresponds to TRBD1 (5 bases). From germline, CDR1 is MNHEY and CDR2 SMNVEV (reference sequence). The CDR3 runs to 13 residues. V lost 2 bases to trimming and J lost 6 bases, with 10 bases between them. CDR3 sequence reads: CASSLGGVDGYTF. The CDR3 DNA follows: TGTGCCAGCAGTTTAGGAGGGGTAGATGGCTACACCTTC.

V is TRBV9 and J is TRBJ2-3, with 10 nucleotides matching TRBD2. The CDR3 extends over 17 amino acids. From germline, CDR1 is SGDLS and CDR2 YYNGEE. After removal of 0 bases from V and 7 bases from J, the junction contained 11 bases not matched to a gene. The CDR3 DNA sequence: TGTGCCAGCAGCGTAGGGGAGAGAGCGGGGGGGTTAAATACGCAGTATTTT. Its translation: CASSVGERAGGLNTQYF.

This chain links TRBV19 with TRBJ2-1; 9 positions match TRBD2. Germline CDR1 is LNHDA and CDR2 is SQIVND (reference sequence). The CDR3 runs 16 residues. Unmatched junction bases numbered 9, after V lost 5 bases and J lost 4 bases. CDR3: CASSSALSGGYNEQFF. DNA for the CDR3: TGTGCCAGTAGTTCCGCCCTTAGCGGGGGTTACAATGAGCAGTTCTTC.

This sequence joins TRBV19 and TRBJ1-2, with TRBD1 identical over 10 bases. Trimming removed 6 bases from V and 2 bases from J; junction bases left unmatched: 3. Germline CDR1 and CDR2: LNHDA and SQIVND (reference sequence). The CDR3 consists of 14 residues. The chain's CDR3 is CASRTGGANYGYTF. In nucleotides, the CDR3 is TGTGCCAGTAGGACAGGGGGCGCAAACTATGGCTACACCTTC.

This chain joins TRBV4-1 and TRBJ1-5; D is undetermined. Germline loops: CDR1 MGHRA, CDR2 YSYEKL. This CDR3 region has 15 residues. V lost 0 bases and J lost 0, with 6 bases in between. The CDR3 region has the DNA TGCGCCAGCAGCCAAGATGGCATTAGCAATCAGCCCCAGCATTTT. This gives the protein CASSQDGISNQPQHF.

The chain couples TRBV7-9 to TRBJ2-3; possibly TRBD2 for D (5 bases). V was pared by 5 bases and J by 3 bases, with 9 bases between. In germline, CDR1 is SEHNR, CDR2 FQNEAQ (reference sequence). CDR3 length: 13 residues. CDR3: CASSPSGTDTQYF. The DNA for the CDR3 is TGTGCCAGCAGCCCTTCGGGGACAGATACGCAGTATTTT.

This chain uses TRBV5-1 with TRBJ1-3; D is ambiguous. The CDR3 is 14 residues long. V dropped 4 bases and J dropped 8 bases, with 16 bases sitting between them. Germline V gives CDR1 SGHRS, CDR2 YFSETQ. CDR3 in amino acids: CASSPDPRPDTIYF. The CDR3 DNA sequence: TGCGCCAGCAGCCCAGACCCAAGACCGGACACCATATATTTT.

The chain joins TRBV14 to TRBJ2-1, with unresolved D. Trimming left V 4 bases short and J 1 base short, with 11 bases between. The CDR3 is made up of 15 amino acids. CDR1 is SGHDN, CDR2 FVKESK, per germline. In DNA form, the CDR3 reads TGTGCCAGCAGCCCCCTAGAAGTGTCCTACAATGAGCAGTTCTTC. It codes for CASSPLEVSYNEQFF.

The DNA of the CDR3 is TGTGCCAGCAGCCACACCTCCGGGGCAGAGATCTATGGCTACACCTTC. This sequence encodes CASSHTSGAEIYGYTF. This sequence joins TRBV3-1 (or the pseudogene TRBV3-2) and TRBJ1-2, with D perhaps TRBD1 (5 bases). CDR1 and CDR2 (germline): LGHDT, YNNKEL (reference sequence). The V end was cut by 3 bases, the J end by 4 bases, with 18 bases between. This CDR3 has 16 residues.

This clone was recorded once. The CDR3 reads CASSLAAGVGYGYTF. The CDR3 DNA reads as TGCGCCAGCAGCCTGGCGGCAGGGGTCGGCTATGGCTACACCTTC. The J gene is TRBJ1-2, the V gene TRBV4-1; TRBD1 is a possible D gene (6 bases). CDR1 and CDR2 from the germline V gene are MGHRA and YSYEKL. The length of the CDR3 is 15 residues. Trimming stripped 4 bases from V and 4 bases from J, with 16 bases between.

This chain joins TRBV10-3 and TRBJ1-2, with D tentatively TRBD1 (6 bases). V was pared by 9 bases and J by 5 bases, with 13 bases between. Germline CDR1 is ENHRY and CDR2 is SYGVKD. The CDR3 runs to 12 residues. DNA of the CDR3: TGTGCCATAACCCAGGGGTCTTATGGCTACACCTTC. Translated, it gives CAITQGSYGYTF.

J is TRBJ1-1 and V is TRBV18; 9 bases fit TRBD1. This CDR3 has 15 amino acids. V trimming: 4 bases; J trimming: 7 bases; junction bases outside the gene matches: 10. CDR1 and CDR2 (germline): KGHSH, LQKENI. The chain's CDR3 is CASSQRTGEGNEAFF. Written as DNA, the CDR3 is TGTGCCAGCTCACAACGGACAGGGGAAGGGAATGAAGCTTTCTTT.

Concerning this clone: Other DNA sequences from this sample encode an identical CDR3 as well. The chain recombines TRBV7-9 with TRBJ1-1; D gene ambiguous. V was shortened by 3 bases and J by 1 base, with 6 bases between the two germline ends. This CDR3 spans 13 amino acids. CDR1 is SEHNR and CDR2 is FQNEAQ in the germline V gene (reference sequence). The CDR3 loop is CASSFSGNTEAFF. As DNA, the CDR3 is TGTGCCAGCAGCTTCTCAGGGAACACTGAAGCTTTCTTT. The whole variable domain, remainder taken from reference TRBV7-9 and TRBJ1-1, is DTGVSQNPRHKITKRGQNVTFRCDPISEHNRLYWYRQTLGQGPEFLTYFQNEAQLEKSRLLSDRFSAERPKGSFSTLEIQRTEQGDSAMYLCASSFSGNTEAFFGQGTRLTVV.

The chain has TRBV9 and TRBJ1-2; D gene ambiguous. CDR1 is SGDLS and CDR2 is YYNGEE in the germline V gene. The CDR3 is 17 amino acids. Trimming took off 3 bases at V and 0 bases at J, with 18 bases between the two ends. CDR3 residues: CASSEPGGNLPNYGYTF. The DNA of the CDR3 is TGTGCCAGCAGCGAGCCAGGAGGGAACCTCCCTAACTATGGCTACACCTTC.